These 7 T cell receptor beta chains originate from one sample sequenced in a study of cytomegalovirus exposure and HLA in healthy donors. It was with 60 Vbeta and 13 Jbeta primers that the PCR ran. Assay: immunoSEQ multiplex PCR; the TCRdb copy retains only in-frame clones and omits some. The table has 90,000 to 140,000 clones, around 74% seen once. The sample taken for sequencing was PBMCs. The receptor set was obtained from a man aged 40-49 years in good health and CMV-seronegative.

This clone is judged medium-sized. CDR3 in DNA: TGTGCCAGCAGTTTAAATAGCGGGACCTTCAATGAGCAGTTCTTC. It specifies CASSLNSGTFNEQFF. The chain recombines TRBV27 with TRBJ2-1; 8 positions match TRBD2. Germline trimming cut 2 bases from V and 6 bases from J; bases unmatched to any gene: 6. The CDR3 has 15 amino acids. Germline CDR1 MNHEY, CDR2 SMNVEV (reference sequence).

The V call is TRBV19, the J call TRBJ2-3, with TRBD2 identical over 11 bases. The CDR3 has 15 residues. V was pared by 6 bases and J by 1 base, with 3 bases of the junction left unmatched. Germline V CDR1 and CDR2: LNHDA, SQIVND (reference sequence). The CDR3 coding sequence is TGTGCCAGTAGGTCGGGACTAGCGGGCACAGATACGCAGTATTTT. It specifies CASRSGLAGTDTQYF.

The chain uses TRBV20-1 and TRBJ2-5; D call uncertain. The V gene lost 3 bases and the J gene lost 5 bases, with 4 bases spanning the gap. The V gene's germline CDR1 is DFQATT and CDR2 SNEGSKA (reference sequence). CDR3 length: 10 amino acids. CDR3 region: CSARSETQYF. CDR3 DNA: TGCAGTGCTAGGTCGGAGACCCAGTACTTC.

This rearrangement joins TRBV5-1 to TRBJ2-7, with D possibly being TRBD2 (6 bases). Germline V gene sequence: CDR1 SGHRS, CDR2 YFSETQ. The CDR3 spans 13 residues. The germline V and J ends were trimmed by 4 bases and 6 bases, with 14 bases remaining between them. The CDR3 reads CASSRWRGGEQYF. The CDR3, as DNA: TGCGCCAGCAGCCGTTGGCGGGGCGGCGAGCAGTACTTC.

The rearrangement joins TRBV10-3 to TRBJ2-7, with TRBD1 matching over 7 bases. The CDR3 spans 15 residues. CDR1 and CDR2 (germline): ENHRY, SYGVKD. After removal of 4 bases from V and 2 bases from J, the junction contained 8 bases not matched to a gene. This CDR3 reads CAISGKGAGAYEQYF. In DNA, the CDR3 is TGTGCCATCAGTGGAAAGGGGGCGGGCGCCTACGAGCAGTACTTC.

The chain's CDR3 is CASSAQRRGGPVETQYF. As DNA, the CDR3 is TGTGCCAGCAGCGCCCAGAGGAGGGGGGGGCCGGTAGAGACCCAGTACTTC. The chain joins TRBV9 to TRBJ2-5; tentatively, D is TRBD2 (7 bases). The CDR3 sequence is 17 residues long. From germline, CDR1 is SGDLS and CDR2 YYNGEE. Trimming left V 3 bases short and J 4 bases short, with 22 bases between.

J is TRBJ1-5 and V is TRBV7-2, with 7 nucleotides matching TRBD1. CDR3 size: 17 residues. Germline trimming cut 4 bases from V and 2 bases from J; bases unmatched to any gene: 11. Germline CDR1 is SGHTA and CDR2 is FQGNSA. CDR3 residues: CASSSQNRGKGNQPQHF. In DNA form, the CDR3 reads TGTGCCAGCAGCTCACAAAACAGGGGAAAGGGCAATCAGCCCCAGCATTTT. Drawing the rest from reference TRBV7-2 and TRBJ1-5, the complete variable domain is GAGVSQSPSNKVTEKGKDVELRCDPISGHTALYWYRQSLGQGLEFLIYFQGNSAPDKSGLPSDRFSAERTGGSVSTLTIQRTQQEDSAVYLCASSSQNRGKGNQPQHFGDGTRLSIL.